This TCR beta chain was found in a study of long-term antiretroviral therapy in people with HIV (dated by TCRdb to 2022 to 2024). Broadly, across the study: The earliest samples were collected roughly a decade before the 2015 WHO recommendation for immediate ART, at a time when ART was usually postponed until CD4 counts fell. The cohort contributed about 200 cryopreserved PBMC samples from fewer than 35 adults with confirmed HIV infection, collected serially over a mean of approximately 6 years (range 1-12). About 40% of the 30 participants with HIV were female. Whether ART initiation and durable HIV suppression were associated with changes in peripheral blood TRB repertoire composition and diversity was tested in a retrospective serial study. No cross-contamination during QIAcube processing was shown when test extractions of a monoclonal T-cell line were performed alongside a few dozen polyclonal samples.

Sequencing of the TRB variable region was done with the immunoSEQ hsTCRB v3.0 assay at survey level resolution. TRB sequencing targeted a depth of about 40,000-55,000 T-cell genomes per sample. Pooled TRB libraries were sequenced on an Illumina MiSeq with a v3 150-cycle kit. The original pipeline was this. Repertoire analysis ran in R within a reproducible Nextflow workflow covering QC, data transformation and analysis. Custom analyses were implemented in LymphoSeq2, an R package for AIRR-Seq data exploration. A few samples yielding fewer than 5000 total TRB sequences were excluded, leaving more than 150 analyzed HIV repertoires. Among the 170 to 200 HIV repertoires that were kept, 59 were collected before ART initiation and about 130 were collected after ART initiation. Repertoires were downsampled to 5000 TRB nucleotide sequences, with summary statistics averaged over 100 downsampling iterations. Only TRB sequences with CDR3 regions of at least seven amino acids were retained for analysis. Diversity was assessed using a clonality score derived from Shannon entropy and using the Gini coefficient. In the repertoire networks, any two of the top 5000 CDR3 amino acid sequences were linked whenever the two sequences differed by an edit distance of one. Antigen specificity groups and MHC restriction were predicted for TRB CDR3 amino acid sequences with GLIPH2. Known CMV, EBV, HIV or tissue antigen associations were flagged by matching CDR3 amino acid sequences against VDJdb and McPAS-TCR. Pre-ART, post-ART and control groups were compared with Wilcoxon signed-rank tests and Holm-Bonferroni correction. The source is immuneACCESS, and TCRdb retained only in-frame sequences with V and J called. Part of the clones is not carried over; for the studies checked, unresolved V genes explain less than half of this, and the remainder is unexplained. V, J and clone size derive from that table, while D and trimming were established from the DNA sequence. The table for this sample lists 15,000 to 20,000 clones; around 76% of them were counted only once. Of the sample, around 7% falls within the top ten clones.

Participants were included only if at least one PBMC sample before ART initiation and at least two post-ART samples were available. Treatment was received in the United States of America by all participants with HIV. Before DNA extraction, cryopreserved samples of roughly 1-10 million PBMC were thawed and washed. At the time of the earliest PBMC sample for each participant with HIV, ages ranged from about 23 to 60 years. PBMC samples were contributed by each participant from 1-4 timepoints before ART initiation and 2-8 timepoints after ART initiation, with a median of 7 samples. Serial HIV viral load, CD4+ T-cell count, ART history and demographic data were obtained for every participant. Using a Qiagen kit on a QIAcube, genomic DNA was extracted from unsorted PBMC, with samples processed in batches of 12. Overall results and qualifications from the work: A significant increase in TRB diversity was found to be associated with ART initiation, although TRB diversity was observed to remain significantly below that of transplant donor controls even after long-term ART. At every time point, the repertoire was dominated by expanded TRB clones first identified before ART initiation, although this dominance fluctuated and, in many PLHIV, declined after ART. Owing to limited PBMC availability, only the TCR beta chain was sequenced, without alpha chain pairing. CDR3 length ranges in HIV repertoires were narrower than in controls, and network structure suggested an antigen-experienced repertoire with only a slight naive shift after ART. Inferences about post-ART repertoire changes are limited because no data were available on ART adherence, viral resistance or therapy changes. Because pre-ART samples had limited cell numbers, unsorted PBMC were profiled rather than sorted CD4+ and CD8+ T cells. The samples were dated from about 2004 to 2018, and the ART regimens that were used may be less effective than current ART regimens.

The germline V gene encodes CDR1 SGHRS and CDR2 YFSETQ. From its cysteine to its phenylalanine, the CDR3 spans 15 amino acids. Only CDR3 DNA remains: 45 bases, in frame from the first base. V and J are trimmed by 1 base and 4 bases, and the gene matches miss 4 bases of the junction. Comment on this clone: The target of this receptor is not known. Base qualities were left out, and no much larger clone turns up one base away.

This sequence was found in a man aged 50-60 years with HIV. The receptor chain draws on TRBV5-1 and TRBJ2-2; the junction holds 7 bases that match TRBD1. This specimen consisted of unsorted PBMCs, obtained 2.2 years after starting antiretroviral therapy. The DNA sequence is TGCGCCAGCAGCTTGTTAACAGGGGTCACCGGGGAGCTGTTTTTT. Protein translation: CASSLLTGVTGELFF.